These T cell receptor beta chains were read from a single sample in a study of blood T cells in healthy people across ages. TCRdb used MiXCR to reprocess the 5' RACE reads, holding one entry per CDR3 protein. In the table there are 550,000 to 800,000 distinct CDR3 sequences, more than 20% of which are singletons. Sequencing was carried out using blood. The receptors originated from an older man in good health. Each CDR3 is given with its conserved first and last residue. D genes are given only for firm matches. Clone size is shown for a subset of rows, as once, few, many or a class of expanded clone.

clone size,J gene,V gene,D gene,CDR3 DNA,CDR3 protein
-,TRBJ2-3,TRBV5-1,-,TGCGCCAGCAGCTTGGTTCCGGGAATGAGCACAGATACGCAGTATTTT,CASSLVPGMSTDTQYF
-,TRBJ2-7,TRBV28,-,TGTGCCAGCAGTTTGGGACACCGCTACGAGCAGTACTTC,CASSLGHRYEQYF
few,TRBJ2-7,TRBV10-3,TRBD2,TGTGCCATCAGTATGCCCGGGACTAGCGGGGGGCCCACCTACGAGCAGTACTTC,CAISMPGTSGGPTYEQYF
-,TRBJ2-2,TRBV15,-,TGTGCCACCAGCAGAGATCTGGAGAACACCGGGGAGCTGTTTTTT,CATSRDLENTGELFF
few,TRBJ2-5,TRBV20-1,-,TGCAGTGCTAGAAGGACAGCCCAAGAGACCCAGTACTTC,CSARRTAQETQYF
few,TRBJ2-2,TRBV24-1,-,TGTGCCACCAGTGCTGGGCCCGGGGAGCTGTTTTTT,CATSAGPGELFF
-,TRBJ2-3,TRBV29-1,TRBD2,TGCAGCGTTCTAGCGGGAGGGAATACGCAGTATTTT,CSVLAGGNTQYF
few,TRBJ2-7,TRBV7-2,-,TGTGCCAGCAGCTCACCGGGCCCCGACTACGAGCAGTACTTC,CASSSPGPDYEQYF
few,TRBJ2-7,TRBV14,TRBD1,TGTGCCAGCAGCCGCCTCGGGACAGGGACATCCTACGAGCAGTACTTC,CASSRLGTGTSYEQYF
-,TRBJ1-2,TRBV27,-,TGTGCCAGCATTATAGACAGAGTTGGCTACACCTTC,CASIIDRVGYTF
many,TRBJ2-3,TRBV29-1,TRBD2,TGCAGCGTTGCACTAGCGGGAAGCACAGATACGCAGTATTTT,CSVALAGSTDTQYF
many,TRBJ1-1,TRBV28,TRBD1,TGTGCCAGCAGTTTGACAGGGTATAGCTTAGCTGAAGCTTTCTTT,CASSLTGYSLAEAFF
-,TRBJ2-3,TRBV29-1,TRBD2,TGCAGCGTTGAAGGGACTAGCGGTCCTAGCACAGATACGCAGTATTTT,CSVEGTSGPSTDTQYF
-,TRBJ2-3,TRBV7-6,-,TGTGCCAGCAGCCCACGGCCATGGCGGGAAAGGGACACAGATACGCAGTATTTT,CASSPRPWRERDTDTQYF
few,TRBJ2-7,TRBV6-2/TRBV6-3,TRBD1,TGTGCCAGCAGTTTGGACAGGGGTCACTACGAGCAGTACTTC,CASSLDRGHYEQYF
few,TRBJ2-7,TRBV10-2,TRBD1,TGCGCCAGCAGTGGAGACAGGGACGGAGGTTACTACGAGCAGTACTTC,CASSGDRDGGYYEQYF
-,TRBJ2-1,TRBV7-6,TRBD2,TGTGCCAGCAGCTTACGGGTCAGCGGGAGGGCATCGGATGAGCAGTTCTTC,CASSLRVSGRASDEQFF
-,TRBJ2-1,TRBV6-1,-,TGTGCCACTAAGGGGGGAGACAATGAGCAGTTCTTC,CATKGGDNEQFF
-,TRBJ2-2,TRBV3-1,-,TGTGCCAGCAGCCAAGCCGGGACCCACACCGGGGAGCTGTTTTTT,CASSQAGTHTGELFF
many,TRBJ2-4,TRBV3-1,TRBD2,TGTGCCAGCAGCCACTATCGCCCCGGACTAGGGGACATTCAGTACTTC,CASSHYRPGLGDIQYF
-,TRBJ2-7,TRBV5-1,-,TGCGCCAGCAGCTTGTCTAGTGGGAAGGAGTTTTTTTACGAGCAGTACTTC,CASSLSSGKEFFYEQYF
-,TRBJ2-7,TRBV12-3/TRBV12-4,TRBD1,TGTGCCAGCAGTTTCCAAGGACAGGGCTACGAGCAGTACTTC,CASSFQGQGYEQYF
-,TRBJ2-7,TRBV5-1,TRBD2,TGCGCCAGCAGCTTGGGGCCAGCGGGAGACGAGCAGTACTTC,CASSLGPAGDEQYF
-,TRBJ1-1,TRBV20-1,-,TGCAGTGCTAGAAACAGGGCATTCGGCACTGAAGCTTTCTTT,CSARNRAFGTEAFF
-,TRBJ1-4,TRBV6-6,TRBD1,TGTGCCAGCACCCCGACAGGGGGTCAAGAAAAACTGTTTTTT,CASTPTGGQEKLFF
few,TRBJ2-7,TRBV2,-,TGTGCCAGCAGGGTGGACTCCTACGAGCAGTACTTC,CASRVDSYEQYF
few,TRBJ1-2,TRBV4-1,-,TGCGCCAGCAGCCAAGATTCTTTGGGTGGCTATGGCTACACCTTC,CASSQDSLGGYGYTF